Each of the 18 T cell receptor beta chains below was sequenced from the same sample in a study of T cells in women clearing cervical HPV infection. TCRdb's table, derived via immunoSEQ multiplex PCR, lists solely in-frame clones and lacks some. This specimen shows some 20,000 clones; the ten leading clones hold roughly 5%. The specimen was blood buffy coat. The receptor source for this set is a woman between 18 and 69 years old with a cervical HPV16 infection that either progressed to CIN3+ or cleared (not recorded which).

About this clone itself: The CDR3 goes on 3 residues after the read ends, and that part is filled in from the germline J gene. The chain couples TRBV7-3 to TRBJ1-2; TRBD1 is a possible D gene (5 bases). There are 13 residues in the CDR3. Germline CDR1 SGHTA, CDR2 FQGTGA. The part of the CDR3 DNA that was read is TGTGCCAGCAGCAGGGGATCCTACAATGAC. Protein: CASSRGSYND. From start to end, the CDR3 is CASSRGSYNDYTF.

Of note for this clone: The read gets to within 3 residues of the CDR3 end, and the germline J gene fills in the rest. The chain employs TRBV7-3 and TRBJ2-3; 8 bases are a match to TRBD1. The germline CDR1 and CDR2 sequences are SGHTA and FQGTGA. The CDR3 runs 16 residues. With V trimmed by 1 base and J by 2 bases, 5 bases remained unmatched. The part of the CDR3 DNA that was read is TGTGCCAGCAGCTTAAGGAGGACAGGGCCCACAGATACG. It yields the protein CASSLRRTGPTDT. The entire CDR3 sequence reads CASSLRRTGPTDTQYF.

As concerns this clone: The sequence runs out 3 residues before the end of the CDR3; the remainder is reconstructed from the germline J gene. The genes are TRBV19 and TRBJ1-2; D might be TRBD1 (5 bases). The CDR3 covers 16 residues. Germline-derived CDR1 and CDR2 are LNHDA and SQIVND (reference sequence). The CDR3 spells CASSIVPAGPLNDYTF. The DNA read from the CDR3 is TGTGCCAGTAGTATAGTCCCAGCGGGGCCTCTCAATGAC.

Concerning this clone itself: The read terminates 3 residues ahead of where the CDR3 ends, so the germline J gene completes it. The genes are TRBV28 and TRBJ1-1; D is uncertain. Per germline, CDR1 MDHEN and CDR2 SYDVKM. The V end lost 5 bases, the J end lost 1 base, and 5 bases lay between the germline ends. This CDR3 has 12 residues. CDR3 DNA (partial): TGTGCCAGCAGTCCCTCGAACACTGAA. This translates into CASSPSNTE. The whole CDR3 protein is CASSPSNTEAFF.

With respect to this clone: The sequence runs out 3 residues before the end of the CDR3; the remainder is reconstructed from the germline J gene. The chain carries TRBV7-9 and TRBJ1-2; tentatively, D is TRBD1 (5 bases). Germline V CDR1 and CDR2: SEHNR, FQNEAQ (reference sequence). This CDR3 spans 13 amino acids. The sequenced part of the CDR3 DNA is TGTGCCAGCAGCTTTCCGGGGGTCTACGAC. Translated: CASSFPGVYD. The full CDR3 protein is CASSFPGVYDYTF. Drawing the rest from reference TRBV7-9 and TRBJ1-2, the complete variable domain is DTGVSQNPRHKITKRGQNVTFRCDPISEHNRLYWYRQTLGQGPEFLTYFQNEAQLEKSRLLSDRFSAERPKGSFSTLEIQRTEQGDSAMYLCASSFPGVYDYTFGSGTRLTVV.

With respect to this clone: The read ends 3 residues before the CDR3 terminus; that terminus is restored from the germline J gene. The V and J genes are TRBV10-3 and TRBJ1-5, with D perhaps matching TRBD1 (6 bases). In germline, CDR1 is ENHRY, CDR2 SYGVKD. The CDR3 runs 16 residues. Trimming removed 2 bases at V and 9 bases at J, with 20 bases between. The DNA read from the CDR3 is TGTGCCATCAGTGAGATCGACGGCAGGGGAGGGGGGCCC. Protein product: CAISEIDGRGGGP. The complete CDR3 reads CAISEIDGRGGGPQHF.

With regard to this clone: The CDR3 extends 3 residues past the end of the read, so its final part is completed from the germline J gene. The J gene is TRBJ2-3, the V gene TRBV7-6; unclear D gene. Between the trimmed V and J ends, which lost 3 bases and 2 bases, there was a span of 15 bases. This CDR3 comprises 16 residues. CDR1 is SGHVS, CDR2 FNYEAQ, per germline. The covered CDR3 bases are TGTGCCAGCAGCTTTCGTTCGTCTAGTCCCACAGATACG. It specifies CASSFRSSSPTDT. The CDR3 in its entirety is CASSFRSSSPTDTQYF.

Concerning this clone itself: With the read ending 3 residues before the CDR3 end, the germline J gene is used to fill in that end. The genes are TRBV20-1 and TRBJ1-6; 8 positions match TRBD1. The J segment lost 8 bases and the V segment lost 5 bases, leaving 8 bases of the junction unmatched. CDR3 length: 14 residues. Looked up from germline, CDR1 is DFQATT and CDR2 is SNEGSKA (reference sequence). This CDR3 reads CSAVSDRDHSPLHF. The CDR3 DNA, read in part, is TGCAGTGCTGTCTCGGACAGGGACCATTCACCC.

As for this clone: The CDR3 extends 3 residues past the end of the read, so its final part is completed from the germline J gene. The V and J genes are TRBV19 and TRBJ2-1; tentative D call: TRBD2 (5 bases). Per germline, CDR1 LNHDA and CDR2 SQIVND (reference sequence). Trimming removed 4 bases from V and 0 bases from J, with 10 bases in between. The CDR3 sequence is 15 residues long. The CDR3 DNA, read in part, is TGTGCCAGTAGTACCGAGGGTAGCTCCTACAATGAG. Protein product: CASSTEGSSYNE. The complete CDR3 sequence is CASSTEGSSYNEQFF.

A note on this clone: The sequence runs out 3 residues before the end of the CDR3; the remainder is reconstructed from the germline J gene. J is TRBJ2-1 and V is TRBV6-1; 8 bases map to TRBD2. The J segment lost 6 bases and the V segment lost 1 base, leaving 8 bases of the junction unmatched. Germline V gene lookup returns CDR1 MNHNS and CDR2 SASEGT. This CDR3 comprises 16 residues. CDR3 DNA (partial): TGTGCCAGCAGTGAAGTGGCTAGCGGGCGGATCAATGAG. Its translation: CASSEVASGRINE. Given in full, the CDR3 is CASSEVASGRINEQFF.

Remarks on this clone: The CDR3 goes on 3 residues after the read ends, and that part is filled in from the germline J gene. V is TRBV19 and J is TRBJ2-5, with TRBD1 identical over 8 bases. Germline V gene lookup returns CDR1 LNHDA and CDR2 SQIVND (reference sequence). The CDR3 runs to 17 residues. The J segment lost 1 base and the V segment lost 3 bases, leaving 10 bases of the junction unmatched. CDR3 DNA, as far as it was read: TGTGCCAGTAGTATGGGGACAGGACTCCTGACCCAAGAGACC. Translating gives CASSMGTGLLTQET. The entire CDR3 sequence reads CASSMGTGLLTQETQYF.

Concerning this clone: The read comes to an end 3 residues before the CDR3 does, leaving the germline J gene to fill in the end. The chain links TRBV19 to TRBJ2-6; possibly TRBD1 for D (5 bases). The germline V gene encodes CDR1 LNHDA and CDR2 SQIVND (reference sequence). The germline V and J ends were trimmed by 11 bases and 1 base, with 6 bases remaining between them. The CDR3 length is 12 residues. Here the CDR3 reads CAAGSGANVLTF. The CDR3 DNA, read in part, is TGTGCCGCAGGGTCTGGGGCCAACGTC.

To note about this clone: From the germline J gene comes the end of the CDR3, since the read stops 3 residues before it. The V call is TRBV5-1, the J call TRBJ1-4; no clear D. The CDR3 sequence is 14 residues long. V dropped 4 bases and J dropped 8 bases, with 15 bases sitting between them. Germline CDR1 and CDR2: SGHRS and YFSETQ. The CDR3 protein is CASSLLSSAEKLFF. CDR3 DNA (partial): TGCGCCAGCAGCCTCCTCTCCTCTGCGGAAAAA.

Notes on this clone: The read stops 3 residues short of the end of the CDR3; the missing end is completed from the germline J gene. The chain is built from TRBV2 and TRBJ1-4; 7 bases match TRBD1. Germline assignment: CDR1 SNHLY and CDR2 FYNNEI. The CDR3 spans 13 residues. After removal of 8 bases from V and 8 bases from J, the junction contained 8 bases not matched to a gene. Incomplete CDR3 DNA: TGTGCCAGCCGGAAGACAGGGCGGGAAAAA. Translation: CASRKTGREK. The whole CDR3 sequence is CASRKTGREKLFF.

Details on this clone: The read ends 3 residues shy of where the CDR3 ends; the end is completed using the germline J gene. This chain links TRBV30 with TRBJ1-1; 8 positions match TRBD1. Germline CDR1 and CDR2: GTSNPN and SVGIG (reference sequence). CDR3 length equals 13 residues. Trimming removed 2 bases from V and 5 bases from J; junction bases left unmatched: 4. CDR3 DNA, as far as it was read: TGTGCCTGGAGTTCCAGGACAGGGACTGAA. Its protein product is CAWSSRTGTE. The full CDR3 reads CAWSSRTGTEAFF.

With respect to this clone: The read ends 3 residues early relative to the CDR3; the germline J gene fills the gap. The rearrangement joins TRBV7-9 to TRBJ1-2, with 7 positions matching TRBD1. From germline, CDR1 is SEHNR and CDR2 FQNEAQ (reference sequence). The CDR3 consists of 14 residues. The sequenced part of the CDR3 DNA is TGTGCCAGCGGACAATCGACAGGGTACAATGAC. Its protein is CASGQSTGYND. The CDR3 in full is CASGQSTGYNDYTF.

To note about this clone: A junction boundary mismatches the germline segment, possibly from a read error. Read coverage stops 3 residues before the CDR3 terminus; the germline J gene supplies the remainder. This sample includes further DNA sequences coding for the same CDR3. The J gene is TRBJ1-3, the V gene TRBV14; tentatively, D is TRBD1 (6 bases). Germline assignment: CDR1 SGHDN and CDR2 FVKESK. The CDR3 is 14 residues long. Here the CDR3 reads CASSQVRRGNTIYF. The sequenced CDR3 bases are TGTGCCAGCAGCCAAGTTCGCAGGGGAAACACA.

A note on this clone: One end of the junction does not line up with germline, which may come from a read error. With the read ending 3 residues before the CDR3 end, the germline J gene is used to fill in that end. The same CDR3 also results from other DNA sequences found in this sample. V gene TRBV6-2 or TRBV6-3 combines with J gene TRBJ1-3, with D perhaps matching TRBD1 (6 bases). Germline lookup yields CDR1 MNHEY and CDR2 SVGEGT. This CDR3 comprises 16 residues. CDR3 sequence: CASSYPAGANGNTIYF. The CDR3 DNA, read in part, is TGTGCCAGCAGTTACCCCGCAGGGGCCAATGGAAACACA.